The sample holds a few counts of the clone carrying this T cell receptor beta chain. What it recognizes is unknown. The CDR3 has 15 residues. The germline V gene encodes CDR1 SGHTA and CDR2 FQGNSA. V dropped 1 base and J dropped 6; count of bases not matched to a gene: 4. This sample is drawn from a study of response to subunit inactivated influenza vaccine. General study findings and limits: Researchers suggested that each seasonal influenza vaccination recruits few new T cells.

Via MiXCR, TCRdb re-called the RT-PCR reads, giving one row per CDR3 protein. In the table there are about 480,000 distinct CDR3 sequences, 25% of which are singletons. V usage is TRBV7-2 and J usage is TRBJ2-2, with 8 bases aligning to TRBD2. The sequence came from a man aged 50-60 years who received an inactivated influenza vaccine. The sequenced sample was CD4+ T cells sorted from PBMCs, obtained around 5 days after vaccination. This CDR3 reads CASSLVSGGAGELFF. The CDR3 DNA reads TGTGCCAGCAGCTTAGTATCCGGGGGGGCCGGGGAGCTGTTTTTT.